The 14 T cell receptor beta chains given below trace back to one sample, sequenced in a study of T cell responses to AZD1222 COVID-19 vaccine. Profiled with immunoSEQ multiplex PCR; TCRdb holds only in-frame clones, not every one. Found here are about 150,000 clones, roughly nine tenths of them singletons; the top ten hold about 3%. This specimen consisted of peripheral blood, obtained on day 0 of AZD1222 vaccination. Receptor source: an adult in good health.

A word on this clone: Germline and junction disagree at one end, which may indicate a read error. CDR3 residues: CASSPPLCMDLCKPTYGF. CDR3 DNA: TGTGCCAGCTCACCCCCCCTATGTATGGACCTATGCAAACCTACCTACGGGTTC. The chain uses TRBV18 and TRBJ1-2, with D uncertain. Germline values: CDR1 KGHSH, CDR2 LQKENI. The CDR3 totals 18 residues.

This sequence joins TRBV21-1 and TRBJ2-7; the D call in the table, TRBD2, was not verified against the DNA. TRBV21-1 is marked as a pseudogene. This CDR3 has 16 residues. The CDR3 loop is CASRMRDQREVYEQYF. The CDR3 DNA reads TGTGCCAGCAGGATGCGGGATCAGCGGGAAGTATACGAGCAGTACTTC.

The chain uses TRBV19 and TRBJ2-1; the D is unclear. The V end was cut by 10 bases, the J end by 5 bases, with 21 bases between. Germline loops: CDR1 LNHDA, CDR2 SQIVND (reference sequence). This CDR3 has 15 residues. As DNA, the CDR3 is TGTGCCACCACCGACCCGGCCTACCAGGACAATGAGCAGTTCTTC. Protein: CATTDPAYQDNEQFF. The complete variable domain, with remaining parts taken from reference TRBV19 and TRBJ2-1, reads DGGITQSPKYLFRKEGQNVTLSCEQNLNHDAMYWYRQDPGQGLRLIYYSQIVNDFQKGDIAEGYSVSREKKESFPLTVTSAQKNPTAFYLCATTDPAYQDNEQFFGPGTRLTVL.

This chain uses TRBV14 with TRBJ2-7; D is possibly TRBD1 (6 bases). The CDR3 spans 14 residues. The V gene lost 3 bases and the J gene lost 3 bases, with 12 bases spanning the gap. Germline-derived CDR1 and CDR2 are SGHDN and FVKESK. The CDR3 DNA is TGTGCCAGCAGCCAGCAAGGCAGGGGCTACGAGCAGTACTTC. Its protein is CASSQQGRGYEQYF.

The V and J genes are TRBV30 and TRBJ1-2; no reliable D call. Trimming left V 3 bases short and J 4 bases short, with 21 bases between. Looked up from germline, CDR1 is GTSNPN and CDR2 is SVGIG (reference sequence). The CDR3 loop spans 16 amino acids. CDR3: CAWSPSLAASFYGYTF. CDR3 DNA: TGTGCCTGGAGCCCGTCGCTAGCCGCCTCGTTCTATGGCTACACCTTC.

This clone has just one count. The gene calls are TRBV5-4 and TRBJ1-2; weak D call: TRBD1 (6 bases). The CDR3 is 13 amino acids. CDR1 SGHNT and CDR2 YYREEE come from the germline V gene (reference sequence). V lost 9 bases and J lost 7, with 19 bases in between. The CDR3 protein is CAISVGGVGGYTF. CDR3 DNA: TGTGCCATCTCCGTAGGGGGAGTCGGTGGCTACACCTTC.

The V call is TRBV24-1, the J call TRBJ2-7, with D perhaps assigned TRBD1 or TRBD2 (5 bases each). V was clipped by 6 bases and J by 7 bases, with 21 bases between them. Germline CDR1 reads KGHDR; CDR2 reads SFDVKD. The CDR3 sequence is 15 residues long. The CDR3 nucleotides read TGTGCCACCAGTCTCGCCGGGCCTAGAGAGGGGGAGCAGTACTTC. The encoded protein is CATSLAGPREGEQYF.

The V call is TRBV7-2, the J call TRBJ2-3; maybe TRBD2 (6 bases). With 7 bases removed from V and 5 bases from J, the gap between germline ends came to 22 bases. The germline CDR1 and CDR2 sequences are SGHTA and FQGNSA. The CDR3 loop spans 16 amino acids. Here the CDR3 DNA reads TGTGCCAGCACCAGAAGCTCGGGGGTCCAGGGAGATACGCAGTATTTT. Translation gives CASTRSSGVQGDTQYF.

The J gene is TRBJ1-6, the V gene TRBV4-1; D gene ambiguous. Trimming removed 1 base from V and 7 bases from J, with 5 bases in between. The CDR3 length is 13 residues. Germline CDR1 MGHRA, CDR2 YSYEKL. In DNA, the CDR3 is TGCGCCAGCAGCCAAGCGATAAATTCACCCCTCCACTTT. Translated: CASSQAINSPLHF.

V is TRBV28 and J is TRBJ2-7, with D perhaps matching TRBD2 (6 bases). Trimming took 3 bases from V and 0 from J, leaving 6 bases between them. The CDR3 length is 13 residues. Looked up from germline, CDR1 is MDHEN and CDR2 is SYDVKM. CDR3 DNA: TGTGCCAGCAGTTTGGGGGGCTCCTACGAGCAGTACTTC. Encoded protein: CASSLGGSYEQYF.

J is TRBJ1-4 and V is TRBV9; tentative D call: TRBD1 (5 bases). This CDR3 has 16 residues. Germline CDR1 reads SGDLS; CDR2 reads YYNGEE. The V and J ends lost 3 bases and 5 bases respectively, with 17 bases between them. This CDR3 reads CASSASRPWDNEKLFF. CDR3 bases: TGTGCCAGCAGCGCGTCTAGGCCTTGGGACAATGAAAAACTGTTTTTT.

This chain joins TRBV30 and TRBJ2-1; D perhaps matches TRBD1 (5 bases). Germline V lookup: CDR1 GTSNPN, CDR2 SVGIG (reference sequence). Trimming shortened V by 2 bases and J by 7 bases, and 9 bases separated the two germline ends. This CDR3 comprises 12 residues. DNA of the CDR3: TGTGCCTGGAGTCTAGACAGAAATGAGCAGTTCTTC. This sequence encodes CAWSLDRNEQFF.

The chain carries TRBV21-1 and TRBJ1-1. TRBV21-1 is designated a pseudogene. CDR3 length: 15 residues. The CDR3 sequence: CASSTTDLGNHEAFF. The CDR3 nucleotides are TGTGCCAGCAGCACTACGGACCTCGGCAATCATGAAGCTTTCTTT.

This chain connects TRBV15 to TRBJ2-3, with D possibly being TRBD1 (5 bases). In germline, CDR1 is LNHNV, CDR2 YYDKDF (reference sequence). Trimming removed 3 bases from V and 0 bases from J, with 7 bases in between. The CDR3 is made up of 14 amino acids. CDR3 in amino acids: CATSSRVSTDTQYF. In DNA, the CDR3 is TGTGCCACCAGCAGCAGGGTTAGCACAGATACGCAGTATTTT.